This record looks at one TCR beta chain sequence and its context. Its target is not known. The CDR3 covers 14 residues. Germline V lookup: CDR1 SGHRS, CDR2 YFSETQ. J lost 0 bases, V lost 3 bases, and 3 bases had no gene match. The sample comes from a study of radiotherapy plus CTLA-4 blockade in lung cancer. Overall study results and limits: Tumor-derived TCR clones expanded in blood after radiotherapy plus ipilimumab. Response was reportedly best predicted by early blood T cell clone dynamics, with interferon-beta.

Here immunoSEQ multiplex PCR was the method, and the copy in TCRdb shows in-frame clones only, minus some. There are around 70,000 clones in the sample; roughly 84% occur only once, and 40% lies in the top ten. Focal radiation plus CTLA-4 blockade with ipilimumab was administered to patients who had chemo-refractory metastatic non-small-cell lung cancer. Sequenced material: peripheral blood, taken from a patient treated with radiotherapy plus ipilimumab. The TCR sequence derives from a human donor with non-small cell lung cancer that progressed on radiotherapy plus ipilimumab. J is TRBJ2-7 and V is TRBV5-1; 7 positions match TRBD1. CDR3 DNA sequence: TGCGCCAGCAGCTCGTGGACAGGCTCCTACGAGCAGTACTTC. Residues: CASSSWTGSYEQYF.